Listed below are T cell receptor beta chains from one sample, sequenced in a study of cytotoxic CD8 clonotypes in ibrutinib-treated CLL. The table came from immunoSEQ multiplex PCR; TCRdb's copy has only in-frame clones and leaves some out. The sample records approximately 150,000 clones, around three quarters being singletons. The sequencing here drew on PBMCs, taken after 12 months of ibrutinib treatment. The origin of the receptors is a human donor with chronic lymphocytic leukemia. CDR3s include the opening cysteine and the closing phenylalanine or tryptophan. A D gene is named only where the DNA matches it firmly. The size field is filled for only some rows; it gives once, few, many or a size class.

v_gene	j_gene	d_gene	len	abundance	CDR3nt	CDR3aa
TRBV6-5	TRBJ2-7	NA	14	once	TGTGCCAGCAGTTACTTTACCGGGCGCTACGAGCAGTACTTC	CASSYFTGRYEQYF
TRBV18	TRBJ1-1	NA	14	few	TGTGCCAGCTCACCACAGGGAGACAACACTGAAGCTTTCTTT	CASSPQGDNTEAFF
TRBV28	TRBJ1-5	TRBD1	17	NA	TGTGCCAGCAGATCCCTCTGGGACAGGGACTTGAATCAGCCCCAGCATTTT	CASRSLWDRDLNQPQHF
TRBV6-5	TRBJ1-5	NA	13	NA	TGTGCCAGCAGTTCCTCGAGGGGTCAGCCCCAGCATTTT	CASSSSRGQPQHF
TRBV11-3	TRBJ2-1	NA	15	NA	TGTGCCAGCAGCCCGCGGGTTACAGCCATCAATGAGCAGTTCTTC	CASSPRVTAINEQFF
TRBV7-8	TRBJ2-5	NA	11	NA	TGTGCCAGCAGTAATTTGGAGACCCAGTACTTC	CASSNLETQYF
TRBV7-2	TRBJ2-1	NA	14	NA	TGTGCCAGCGGTCGCGGAAGCCCGCACAATGAGCAGTTCTTC	CASGRGSPHNEQFF
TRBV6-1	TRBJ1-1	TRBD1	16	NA	TGTGCCAGCAGTGACCCGGGACAGGGGTTGAACACTGAAGCTTTCTTT	CASSDPGQGLNTEAFF
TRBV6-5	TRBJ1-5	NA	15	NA	TGTGCCAGCAGGGGGAGGGTAGATGGCAATCAGCCCCAGCATTTT	CASRGRVDGNQPQHF
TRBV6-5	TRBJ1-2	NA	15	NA	TGTGCCAGCAGTTACTTCTCTAAGGGGGGCTATGGCTACACCTTC	CASSYFSKGGYGYTF
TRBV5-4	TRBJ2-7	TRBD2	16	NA	TGTGCCATGGAGCACTCAGCGACTAGCGGGGTGTACGAGCAGTACTTC	CAMEHSATSGVYEQYF
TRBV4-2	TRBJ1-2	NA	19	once	TGTGCCAGCAGCCAAGATGACCTGGGAATAGGAAGAATAAGGCATTGGTACACCTTC	CASSQDDLGIGRIRHWYTF
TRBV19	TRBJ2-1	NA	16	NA	TGTGCCAGTAGTCCTCGCCCCTCCTACTCCTACAATGAGCAGTTCTTC	CASSPRPSYSYNEQFF
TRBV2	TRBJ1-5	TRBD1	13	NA	TGTGCCAGCAGAGGACAGGGACATGGGCCCCAGCATTTT	CASRGQGHGPQHF
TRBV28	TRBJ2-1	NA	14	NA	TGTGCCAGCAGTGCCCCCACTTCCGTGAATGAGCAGTTCTTC	CASSAPTSVNEQFF
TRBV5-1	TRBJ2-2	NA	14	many	TGCGCCAGCAGCTCCGGACAGAACACCGGGGAGCTGTTTTTT	CASSSGQNTGELFF
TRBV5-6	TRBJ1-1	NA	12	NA	TGTGCCAGCAGCGAGGGAAACACTGAAGCTTTCTTT	CASSEGNTEAFF
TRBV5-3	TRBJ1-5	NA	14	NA	TGTGCCAGAAGCTTGGTTGGGGCTGGTCAGCCCCAGCATTTT	CARSLVGAGQPQHF
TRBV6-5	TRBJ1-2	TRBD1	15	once	TGTGCCAGCACTAGGGGACAGGGGAATTTCTATGGCTACACCTTC	CASTRGQGNFYGYTF
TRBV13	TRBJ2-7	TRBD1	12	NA	TGTGCCAGCAGCCGGACAGGGAGTGAGCAGTACTTC	CASSRTGSEQYF
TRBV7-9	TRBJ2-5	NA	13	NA	TGTGCCAGCAGACCAGGGTACCAAGAGACCCAGTACTTC	CASRPGYQETQYF
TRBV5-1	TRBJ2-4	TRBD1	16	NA	TGCGCCAGCAGCTTGAGGACAGGCCTTGGGGGAAACATTCAGTACTTC	CASSLRTGLGGNIQYF
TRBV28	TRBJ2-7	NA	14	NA	TGTGCCAGCAGTGCCAAGGGAAGAATCCACGAGCAGTACTTC	CASSAKGRIHEQYF
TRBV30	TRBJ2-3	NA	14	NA	TGTGCCTGGAGGTTGTACCCTAGCACAGATACGCAGTATTTT	CAWRLYPSTDTQYF
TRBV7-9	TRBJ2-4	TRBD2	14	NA	TGTGCCAGCAGCACAGCCGGGGGGAAAAACATTCAGTACTTC	CASSTAGGKNIQYF
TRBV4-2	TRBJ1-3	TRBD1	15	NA	TGTGCCAGCAGCCCAGGGACAGGCGTTGGAAACACCATATATTTT	CASSPGTGVGNTIYF
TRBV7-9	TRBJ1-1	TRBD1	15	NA	TGTGCCAGCAGCTTAACGACAGGGGGCCGGACTGAAGCTTTCTTT	CASSLTTGGRTEAFF
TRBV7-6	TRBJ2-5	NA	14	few	TGTGCCAGCAGCCTAGGGGACACGGGGGAGACCCAGTACTTC	CASSLGDTGETQYF
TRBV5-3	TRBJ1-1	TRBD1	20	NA	TGTGCCAGAAGCCCCCACCGACCGGGACAGGGTTCTTTCAGGAGCACTGAAGCTTTCTTT	CARSPHRPGQGSFRSTEAFF
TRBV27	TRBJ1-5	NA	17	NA	TGTGCCAGCGCTTTCATCGTCCAAGGACTCAGCAATCAGCCCCAGCATTTT	CASAFIVQGLSNQPQHF
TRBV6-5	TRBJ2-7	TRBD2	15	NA	TGTGCCAGCAGGCCCGGGACTAGCGGTCGTTACGAGCAGTACTTC	CASRPGTSGRYEQYF
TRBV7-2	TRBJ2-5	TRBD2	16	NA	TGTGCCAGCACCTGGCAAGGAGCGGGAGTCCAAGAGACCCAGTACTTC	CASTWQGAGVQETQYF
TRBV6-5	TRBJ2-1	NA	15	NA	TGTGCCAGCAGTTACTCGACTCGCGGGTCCGGTGAGCAGTTCTTC	CASSYSTRGSGEQFF
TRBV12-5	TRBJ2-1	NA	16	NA	TGTGCTAGTGGTTCCCGCCCCGGAGTGACGTACAATGAGCAGTTCTTC	CASGSRPGVTYNEQFF
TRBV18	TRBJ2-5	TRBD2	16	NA	TGTGCCAGCTCACCACCGCTAGCGGGAAATCAAGAGACCCAGTACTTC	CASSPPLAGNQETQYF
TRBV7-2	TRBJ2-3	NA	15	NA	TGTGCCAGCAGCTTACAGGTCGGGAGCACAGATACGCAGTATTTT	CASSLQVGSTDTQYF
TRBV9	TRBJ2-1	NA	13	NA	TGTGCCAGCAGCCCCCCGTCCTACAATGAGCAGTTCTTC	CASSPPSYNEQFF
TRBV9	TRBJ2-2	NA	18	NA	TGTGCCAGCAGCCCCCGAGAGGTAGGGCAGAGGGTAACCGGGGAGCTGTTTTTT	CASSPREVGQRVTGELFF
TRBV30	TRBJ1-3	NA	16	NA	TGTGCCTACCAAGATAGGGACCGCAACTCTGGAAACACCATATATTTT	CAYQDRDRNSGNTIYF
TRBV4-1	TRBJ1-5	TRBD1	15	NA	TGCGCCAGCAGCCAAGGGACAGGGTATGGACAGCCCCAGCATTTT	CASSQGTGYGQPQHF
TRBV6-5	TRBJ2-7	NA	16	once	TGTGCCAGCAGTTACTCGAGAACGGGAAGACCCTACGAGCAGTACTTC	CASSYSRTGRPYEQYF
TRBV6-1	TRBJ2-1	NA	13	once	TGTGCCAGCAGAGGGGGAAGTTGGAATGAGCAGTTCTTC	CASRGGSWNEQFF
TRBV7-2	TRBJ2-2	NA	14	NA	TGTGCCAGCAGCTTAGACTTCCACCCCGGGGAGCTGTTTTTT	CASSLDFHPGELFF
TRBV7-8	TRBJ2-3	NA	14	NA	TGTGCCAGCAGCTCGGGACCGGGGGCAGATACACAGTATTTT	CASSSGPGADTQYF